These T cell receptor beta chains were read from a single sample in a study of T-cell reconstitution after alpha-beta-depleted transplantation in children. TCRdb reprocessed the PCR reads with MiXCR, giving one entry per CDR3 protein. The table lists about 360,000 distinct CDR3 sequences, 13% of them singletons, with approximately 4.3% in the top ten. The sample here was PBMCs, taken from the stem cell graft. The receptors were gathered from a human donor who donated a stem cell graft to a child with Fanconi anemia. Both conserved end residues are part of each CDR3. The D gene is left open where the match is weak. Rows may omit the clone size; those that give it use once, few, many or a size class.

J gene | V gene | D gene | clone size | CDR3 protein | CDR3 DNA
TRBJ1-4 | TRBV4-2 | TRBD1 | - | CASSQEIDRAATNEKLFF | TGTGCCAGCAGCCAAGAGATCGACAGGGCCGCAACTAATGAAAAACTGTTTTTT
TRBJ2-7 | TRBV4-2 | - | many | CASSQGRTRAYEQYF | TGTGCCAGCAGCCAAGGAAGGACCAGGGCCTACGAGCAGTACTTC
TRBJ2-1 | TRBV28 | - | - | CASAGAHEQFF | TGTGCCAGCGCCGGGGCTCACGAGCAGTTCTTC
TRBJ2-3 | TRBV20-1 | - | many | CSARVADTQYF | TGCAGTGCTAGGGTCGCAGATACGCAGTATTTT
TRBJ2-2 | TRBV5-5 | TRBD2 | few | CASSAHPSGATGELFF | TGTGCCAGCAGCGCCCACCCTAGCGGGGCCACCGGGGAGCTGTTTTTT
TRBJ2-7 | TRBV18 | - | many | CATMNEGSLEQYF | TGTGCCACCATGAATGAAGGGTCTCTCGAGCAGTACTTC
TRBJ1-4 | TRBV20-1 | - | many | CSARGDSRSGEKLFF | TGCAGTGCTAGGGGGGACTCAAGAAGCGGTGAAAAACTGTTTTTT
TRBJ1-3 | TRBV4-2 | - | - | CASSQDLRQASGNTIYF | TGTGCCAGCAGCCAAGATCTGAGACAGGCCTCTGGAAACACCATATATTTT
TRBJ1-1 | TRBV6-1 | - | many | CASSEDDSWATEAFF | TGTGCCAGCAGTGAAGACGACTCTTGGGCCACTGAAGCTTTCTTT
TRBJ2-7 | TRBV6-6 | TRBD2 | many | CASSSTSTSSAYEQYF | TGTGCCAGCAGCTCAACCTCGACTAGCTCGGCTTACGAGCAGTACTTC
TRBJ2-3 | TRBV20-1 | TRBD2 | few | CSADGSLGGGQDTQYF | TGCAGTGCGGACGGTTCTCTAGGCGGGGGGCAGGATACGCAGTATTTT
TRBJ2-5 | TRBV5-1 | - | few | CASKPGGYETQYF | TGCGCCAGCAAACCCGGGGGTTACGAGACCCAGTACTTC
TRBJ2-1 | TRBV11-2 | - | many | CASSSGAMNEQFF | TGTGCCAGCAGCTCAGGCGCTATGAATGAGCAGTTCTTC
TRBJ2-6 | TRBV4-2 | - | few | CASSQEDSGANVLTF | TGTGCCAGCAGCCAAGAGGACTCTGGGGCCAACGTCCTGACTTTC
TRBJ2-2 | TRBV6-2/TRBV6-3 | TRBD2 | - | CASSYPQRGPKNTGELFF | TGTGCCAGCAGTTACCCCCAGCGGGGGCCAAAGAACACCGGGGAGCTGTTTTTT
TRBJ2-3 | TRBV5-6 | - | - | CASSSMGHTQYF | TGTGCCAGCAGCTCCATGGGTCATACGCAGTATTTT
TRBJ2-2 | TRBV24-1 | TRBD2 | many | CATSRGVGELFF | TGTGCCACCAGTCGGGGGGTCGGGGAGCTGTTTTTT
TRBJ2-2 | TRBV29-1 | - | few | CSVETGTRTGELFF | TGCAGCGTTGAAACAGGGACAAGGACCGGGGAGCTGTTTTTT
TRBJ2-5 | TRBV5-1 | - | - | CASSPIPGSQETQYF | TGCGCCAGCAGCCCCATCCCCGGGTCCCAAGAGACCCAGTACTTC
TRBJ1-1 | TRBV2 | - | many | CASSDDATMNTEAFF | TGTGCCAGCAGTGATGACGCAACCATGAACACTGAAGCTTTCTTT
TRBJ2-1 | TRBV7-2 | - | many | CASSLIAGLHNEQFF | TGTGCCAGCAGCTTAATCGCGGGACTGCACAATGAGCAGTTCTTC
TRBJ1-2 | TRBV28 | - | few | CASSQPGRSNYGYTF | TGTGCCAGCAGCCAACCTGGACGGAGTAACTATGGCTACACCTTC
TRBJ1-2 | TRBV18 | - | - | CASSPASSPNYGYTF | TGTGCCAGCTCACCAGCGAGCAGTCCTAACTATGGCTACACCTTC
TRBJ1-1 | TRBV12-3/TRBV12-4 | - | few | CASSLGVGRGTEAFF | TGTGCCAGCAGTTTAGGAGTGGGCAGGGGCACTGAAGCTTTCTTT
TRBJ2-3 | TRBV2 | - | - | CASSVDSGTSTDTQYF | TGTGCCAGCAGTGTTGATAGCGGTACTAGCACAGATACGCAGTATTTT
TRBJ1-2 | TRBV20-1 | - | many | CSATGANYGYTF | TGCAGTGCTACGGGGGCCAACTATGGCTACACCTTC
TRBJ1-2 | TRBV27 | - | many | CASRPTEPVGGYTF | TGTGCCAGCAGACCGACAGAGCCTGTCGGCGGCTACACCTTC
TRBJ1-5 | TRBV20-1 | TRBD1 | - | CSARVRTGDHSNQPQHF | TGCAGTGCTAGAGTTAGGACAGGTGATCATAGCAATCAGCCCCAGCATTTT
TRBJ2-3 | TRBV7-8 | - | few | CASSLPGSGTTYTDTQYF | TGTGCCAGCAGCTTACCCGGTTCCGGGACAACTTACACAGATACGCAGTATTTT
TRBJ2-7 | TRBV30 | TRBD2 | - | CAWSVRGGTHEQYF | TGTGCCTGGAGTGTTCGGGGAGGGACCCACGAGCAGTACTTC
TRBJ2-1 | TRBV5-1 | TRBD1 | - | CASSWQGQGALSSYNEQFF | TGCGCCAGCAGCTGGCAGGGACAGGGGGCCCTGAGCTCCTACAATGAGCAGTTCTTC
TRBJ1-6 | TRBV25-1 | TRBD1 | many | CASRRQGNNSPLHF | TGTGCCAGCAGAAGACAGGGAAATAATTCACCCCTCCACTTT
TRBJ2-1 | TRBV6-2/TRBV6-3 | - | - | CASSYDTYYNEQFF | TGTGCCAGCAGTTACGACACATACTACAATGAGCAGTTCTTC
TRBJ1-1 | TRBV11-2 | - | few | CASSFLGFEAFF | TGTGCCAGCAGCTTCCTGGGATTTGAAGCTTTCTTT
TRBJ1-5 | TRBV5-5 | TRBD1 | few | CASSLQGARQPQHF | TGTGCCAGCAGCTTGCAGGGGGCGCGGCAGCCCCAGCATTTT
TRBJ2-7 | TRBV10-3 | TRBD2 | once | CAISDRTSGGVTYEQYF | TGTGCCATCAGTGACCGGACTAGCGGGGGGGTCACCTACGAGCAGTACTTC
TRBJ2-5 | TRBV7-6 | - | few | CASSLVGTRTETQYF | TGTGCCAGCAGCTTAGTAGGCACACGGACAGAGACCCAGTACTTC
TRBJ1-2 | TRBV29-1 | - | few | CSVIRTHPSYGYTF | TGCAGCGTTATTAGGACGCATCCCTCCTATGGCTACACCTTC
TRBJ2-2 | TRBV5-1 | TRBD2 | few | CASSFLPAGGSTGELFF | TGCGCCAGCAGCTTTCTCCCAGCGGGGGGGAGCACCGGGGAGCTGTTTTTT
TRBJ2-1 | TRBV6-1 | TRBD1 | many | CASSEAGTGRWQFF | TGTGCCAGCAGTGAAGCAGGGACAGGGAGATGGCAGTTCTTC
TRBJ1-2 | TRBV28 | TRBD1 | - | CASSTHGTANYGYTF | TGTGCCAGCAGTACCCACGGGACAGCGAACTATGGCTACACCTTC
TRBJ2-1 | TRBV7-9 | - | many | CASGLSSYNEQFF | TGTGCCAGCGGTTTGAGCTCCTACAATGAGCAGTTCTTC
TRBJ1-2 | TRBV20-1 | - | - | CSARSGEGGYTF | TGCAGTGCTAGATCGGGGGAGGGTGGCTACACCTTC
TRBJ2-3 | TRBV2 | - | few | CASSGRDTQYF | TGTGCCAGCAGTGGCCGAGATACGCAGTATTTT
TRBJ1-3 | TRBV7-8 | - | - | CASSPIGASSGNTIYF | TGTGCCAGCAGCCCGATAGGGGCAAGCTCTGGAAACACCATATATTTT
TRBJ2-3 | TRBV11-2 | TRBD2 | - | CASSFRGGQDTQYF | TGTGCCAGCAGCTTTCGGGGGGGCCAAGATACGCAGTATTTT
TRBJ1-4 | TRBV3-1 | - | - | CASSQRGFATNEKLFF | TGTGCCAGCAGCCAAAGAGGGTTTGCAACTAATGAAAAACTGTTTTTT
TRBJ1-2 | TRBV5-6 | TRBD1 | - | CASSMDRGDGYTF | TGTGCCAGCAGCATGGACAGGGGAGATGGCTACACCTTC
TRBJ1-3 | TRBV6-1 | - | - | CASSEIYGDVRGQKYF | TGTGCCAGCAGTGAGATCTATGGGGACGTACGGGGGCAAAAATATTTT
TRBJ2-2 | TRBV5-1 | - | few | CASSFEQGTTGELFF | TGCGCCAGCAGCTTTGAGCAGGGCACTACCGGGGAGCTGTTTTTT
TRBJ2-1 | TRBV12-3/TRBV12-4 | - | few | CASSFSGLDEQFF | TGTGCCAGCAGTTTTTCAGGCTTGGATGAGCAGTTCTTC
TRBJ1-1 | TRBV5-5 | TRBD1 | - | CASSGGTGPKDGPFF | TGTGCCAGCAGCGGAGGGACAGGCCCCAAGGACGGACCTTTCTTT
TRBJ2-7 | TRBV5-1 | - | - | CASSLDGVGDYEQYF | TGCGCCAGCAGCCTAGATGGAGTTGGGGACTACGAGCAGTACTTC
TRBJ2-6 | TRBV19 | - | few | CASSLAGSGANVLTF | TGTGCCAGTAGCTTGGCCGGCTCTGGGGCCAACGTCCTGACTTTC
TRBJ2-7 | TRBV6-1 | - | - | CASTRAGQSSYEQYF | TGTGCCAGCACTCGGGCGGGACAAAGCTCCTACGAGCAGTACTTC
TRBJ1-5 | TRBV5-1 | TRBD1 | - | CASSRDSSGNQPQHF | TGCGCCAGCAGTCGGGACAGTTCAGGCAATCAGCCCCAGCATTTT
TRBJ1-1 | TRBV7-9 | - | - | CASSTPPGAMNTEAFF | TGTGCCAGCAGCACCCCGCCGGGGGCGATGAACACTGAAGCTTTCTTT
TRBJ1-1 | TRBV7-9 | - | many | CASSLVNSVEAFF | TGTGCCAGCAGCTTAGTGAATAGCGTTGAAGCTTTCTTT
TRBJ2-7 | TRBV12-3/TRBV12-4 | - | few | CASRSGTSYEQYF | TGTGCCAGCAGATCCGGGACCTCCTACGAGCAGTACTTC